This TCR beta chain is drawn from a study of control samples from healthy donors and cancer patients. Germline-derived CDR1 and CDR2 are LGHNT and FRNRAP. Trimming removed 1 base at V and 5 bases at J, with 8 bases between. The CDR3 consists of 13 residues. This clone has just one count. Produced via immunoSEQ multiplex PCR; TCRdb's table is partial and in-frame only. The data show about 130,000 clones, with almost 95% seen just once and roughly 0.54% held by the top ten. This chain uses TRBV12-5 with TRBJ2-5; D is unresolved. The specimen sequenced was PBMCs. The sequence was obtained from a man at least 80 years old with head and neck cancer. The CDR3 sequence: CASGLGQGETQYF. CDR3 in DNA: TGTGCTAGTGGTTTGGGACAAGGGGAGACCCAGTACTTC.